Given below is one T cell receptor (beta chain) in context. Its antigen is not known. This sample stems from a study of vaccination and CD4 T cells after COVID-19. General study results and limits: The analysis of convalescent patients involved relatively few individuals and lacked early post-infection timepoints. Of the reactive clones in convalescent patients, a median around 86% showed up only post-vaccination.

Documented treatment: approximately 10-day PBMC culture with coronavirus spike peptide pools or control peptides (ViraFEST assay). CD4+ T cells that came from the unexposed donor were collected before the COVID-19 pandemic (2011-2018). First, ViraFEST expanded antigen-specific T cells with peptide pools, and next it sequenced the TCRs. Researchers challenged CD4+ T cells from unexposed donors with SARS-CoV-2 S/N and four cold-coronavirus spikes, cells permitting. Cultured CD4+ T cell DNA was sequenced using the Oncomine TCR Beta short-read assay. Cultured CD4+ T cells were the source of extracted genomic DNA. TCRdb re-called the PCR reads through MiXCR, storing one row per CDR3 protein. Of over 8,500 distinct CDR3 sequences in the sample, 28% were seen once. V trimming: 2 bases; J trimming: 2 bases; junction bases outside the gene matches: 1. The CDR3 extends over 14 amino acids. In germline, CDR1 is LGHNA, CDR2 YSLEER.

V gene TRBV4-3 combines with J gene TRBJ2-3; 7 nucleotides line up with TRBD1. The TCR originated in a human donor in good health. The specimen sequenced was CD4+ T cells from blood, cultured in vitro. CDR3 bases: TGCGCCAGCAGCCAAACAGGGGTCACAGATACGCAGTATTTT. This gives the protein CASSQTGVTDTQYF.